A selection of T cell receptor beta chains follows, all from one sample in a study of blood T cell repertoires in COVID-19. Generated by immunoSEQ multiplex PCR, the TCRdb table keeps only in-frame clones and is missing some. This table holds 180,000 or so clones, about 80% found once. Input material: peripheral blood. All receptors derive from a human donor with acute or convalescent COVID-19. The donor label of this sample is uncertain. Both conserved end residues are part of each CDR3. A D gene is named only where the DNA matches it firmly. Expanded clones are given a class, and other clones once, few, many or no size at all.

V gene: TRBV12-3/TRBV12-4
clone size: NA
D gene: NA
J gene: TRBJ1-5
CDR3 protein: CASRQGYNQPQHF
CDR3 DNA: TGTGCCAGCAGACAGGGTTACAATCAGCCCCAGCATTTT

V gene: TRBV2
clone size: NA
D gene: TRBD1
J gene: TRBJ2-1
CDR3 protein: CASENDRGSYNEQFF
CDR3 DNA: TGTGCCAGCGAGAATGACAGGGGCTCCTACAATGAGCAGTTCTTC

V gene: TRBV12-3/TRBV12-4
clone size: NA
D gene: NA
J gene: TRBJ1-2
CDR3 protein: CASRTTGYYGYTF
CDR3 DNA: TGTGCCAGCAGGACAACAGGGTACTATGGCTACACCTTC

V gene: TRBV24-1
clone size: NA
D gene: NA
J gene: TRBJ1-2
CDR3 protein: CATSDVWGHGYTF
CDR3 DNA: TGTGCCACCAGTGATGTTTGGGGGCATGGCTACACCTTC

V gene: TRBV19
clone size: NA
D gene: NA
J gene: TRBJ1-2
CDR3 protein: CASSIDLTVYGYTF
CDR3 DNA: TGTGCCAGTAGTATAGATTTGACAGTCTATGGCTACACCTTC

V gene: TRBV3-1/TRBV3-2
clone size: once
D gene: TRBD2
J gene: TRBJ2-7
CDR3 protein: CASSLGLANYEQYF
CDR3 DNA: TGTGCCAGCAGTCTAGGACTAGCCAATTACGAGCAGTACTTC

V gene: TRBV19
clone size: NA
D gene: TRBD2
J gene: TRBJ2-7
CDR3 protein: CASSILAAAGYEQYF
CDR3 DNA: TGTGCCAGTAGTATTCTAGCAGCAGCGGGATACGAGCAGTACTTC

V gene: TRBV6-1
clone size: NA
D gene: TRBD1
J gene: TRBJ2-7
CDR3 protein: CASSEQQGAGEQYF
CDR3 DNA: TGTGCCAGCAGTGAGCAGCAGGGGGCCGGCGAGCAGTACTTC

V gene: TRBV11-2
clone size: once
D gene: TRBD1
J gene: TRBJ1-1
CDR3 protein: CASRHRQGLTEAFF
CDR3 DNA: TGTGCCAGCAGACATCGACAGGGGTTAACTGAAGCTTTCTTT

V gene: TRBV28
clone size: NA
D gene: TRBD1
J gene: TRBJ1-5
CDR3 protein: CASSSTGAGNQPQHF
CDR3 DNA: TGTGCCAGCAGTTCGACAGGGGCGGGCAATCAGCCCCAGCATTTT

V gene: TRBV10-1
clone size: once
D gene: NA
J gene: TRBJ1-3
CDR3 protein: CASPDTSPNTIYF
CDR3 DNA: TGCGCCAGCCCGGACACCTCTCCAAACACCATATATTTT

V gene: TRBV19
clone size: NA
D gene: NA
J gene: TRBJ1-1
CDR3 protein: CASSRSLGIGGNTEAFF
CDR3 DNA: TGTGCCAGTAGCCGGTCATTGGGGATAGGAGGGAACACTGAAGCTTTCTTT

V gene: TRBV7-9
clone size: NA
D gene: NA
J gene: TRBJ2-2
CDR3 protein: CASIVSGTRNTGELFF
CDR3 DNA: TGTGCCAGCATCGTCTCCGGGACACGAAACACCGGGGAGCTGTTTTTT

V gene: TRBV7-3
clone size: NA
D gene: TRBD1
J gene: TRBJ2-3
CDR3 protein: CASSRGQGANTDTQYF
CDR3 DNA: TGTGCCAGCAGCCGTGGACAGGGGGCTAACACAGATACGCAGTATTTT

V gene: TRBV28
clone size: NA
D gene: NA
J gene: TRBJ1-5
CDR3 protein: CASSAPKSSNQPQHF
CDR3 DNA: TGTGCCAGCAGCGCCCCGAAGAGCAGCAATCAGCCCCAGCATTTT

V gene: TRBV15
clone size: NA
D gene: TRBD1
J gene: TRBJ1-2
CDR3 protein: CATSRDQGAITYGYTF
CDR3 DNA: TGTGCCACCAGCAGAGATCAGGGGGCAATCACTTACGGCTACACCTTC

V gene: TRBV2
clone size: NA
D gene: NA
J gene: TRBJ2-5
CDR3 protein: CASSGSGQETQYF
CDR3 DNA: TGTGCCAGCAGTGGGTCCGGTCAAGAGACCCAGTACTTC

V gene: TRBV6-4
clone size: NA
D gene: TRBD1
J gene: TRBJ2-2
CDR3 protein: CASKGQGNTGELFF
CDR3 DNA: TGTGCCAGTAAAGGACAGGGGAACACCGGGGAGCTGTTTTTT

V gene: TRBV30
clone size: NA
D gene: TRBD1
J gene: TRBJ1-2
CDR3 protein: CAWNQGASGYTF
CDR3 DNA: TGTGCCTGGAATCAGGGGGCGTCTGGCTACACCTTC

V gene: TRBV4-3
clone size: NA
D gene: TRBD1
J gene: TRBJ2-7
CDR3 protein: CASSRRTGSEQYF
CDR3 DNA: TGCGCCAGCAGCCGGCGGACAGGGTCCGAGCAGTACTTC

V gene: TRBV20-1
clone size: NA
D gene: NA
J gene: TRBJ2-1
CDR3 protein: CSLGANEQFF
CDR3 DNA: TGCAGTCTTGGGGCGAATGAGCAGTTCTTC

V gene: TRBV7-2
clone size: NA
D gene: TRBD2
J gene: TRBJ2-5
CDR3 protein: CASSYELAGAGETQYF
CDR3 DNA: TGTGCCAGCAGCTACGAATTAGCGGGAGCGGGAGAGACCCAGTACTTC

V gene: TRBV30
clone size: NA
D gene: TRBD1
J gene: TRBJ2-3
CDR3 protein: CAWSATGRYTDTQYF
CDR3 DNA: TGTGCCTGGAGTGCGACAGGGCGGTACACAGATACGCAGTATTTT

V gene: TRBV5-1
clone size: NA
D gene: NA
J gene: TRBJ2-1
CDR3 protein: CASSSYNEQFF
CDR3 DNA: TGCGCCAGCAGTTCATACAATGAGCAGTTCTTC

V gene: TRBV7-8
clone size: NA
D gene: TRBD1
J gene: TRBJ1-5
CDR3 protein: CASSLGTGYQPQHF
CDR3 DNA: TGTGCCAGCAGCTTAGGGACAGGGTATCAGCCCCAGCATTTT

V gene: TRBV15
clone size: NA
D gene: NA
J gene: TRBJ1-4
CDR3 protein: CATSRTRVEKLFF
CDR3 DNA: TGTGCCACCAGCAGGACCAGGGTTGAAAAACTGTTTTTT

V gene: TRBV6-5
clone size: NA
D gene: TRBD1
J gene: TRBJ1-2
CDR3 protein: CASRDGTDWSRYTF
CDR3 DNA: TGTGCCAGCAGAGATGGGACAGATTGGAGTCGCTACACCTTC

V gene: TRBV11-2
clone size: NA
D gene: NA
J gene: TRBJ1-4
CDR3 protein: CASSLGTGRGEKLFF
CDR3 DNA: TGTGCCAGCAGCTTAGGAACCGGCCGGGGGGAAAAACTGTTTTTT

V gene: TRBV2
clone size: NA
D gene: TRBD2
J gene: TRBJ2-3
CDR3 protein: CASTGGKGTDTQYF
CDR3 DNA: TGTGCCAGCACCGGGGGGAAGGGCACAGATACGCAGTATTTT

V gene: TRBV2
clone size: NA
D gene: NA
J gene: TRBJ1-3
CDR3 protein: CASGGSGNTIYF
CDR3 DNA: TGTGCCAGCGGGGGGAGTGGAAACACCATATATTTT

V gene: TRBV3-1/TRBV3-2
clone size: NA
D gene: TRBD1
J gene: TRBJ2-5
CDR3 protein: CASSLGQAFQETQYF
CDR3 DNA: TGTGCCAGCAGCCTGGGACAGGCCTTCCAAGAGACCCAGTACTTC

V gene: TRBV18
clone size: NA
D gene: NA
J gene: TRBJ2-2
CDR3 protein: CASSPAGTGELFF
CDR3 DNA: TGTGCCAGCTCACCAGCGGGGACCGGGGAGCTGTTTTTT

V gene: TRBV18
clone size: once
D gene: NA
J gene: TRBJ2-2
CDR3 protein: CASSPLREKNTGELFF
CDR3 DNA: TGTGCCAGCTCACCACTGAGGGAGAAGAACACCGGGGAGCTGTTTTTT

V gene: TRBV6-5
clone size: NA
D gene: TRBD1
J gene: TRBJ1-6
CDR3 protein: CASTPGQGNSPLHF
CDR3 DNA: TGTGCCAGCACCCCGGGACAGGGTAATTCACCCCTCCACTTT

V gene: TRBV19
clone size: NA
D gene: NA
J gene: TRBJ1-5
CDR3 protein: CASSILGGGQPQHF
CDR3 DNA: TGTGCCAGTAGTATCTTGGGGGGGGGTCAGCCCCAGCATTTT

V gene: TRBV19
clone size: NA
D gene: TRBD2
J gene: TRBJ2-7
CDR3 protein: CASSHWSGSNDEQYF
CDR3 DNA: TGTGCCAGTAGCCATTGGAGCGGGAGCAACGACGAGCAGTACTTC

V gene: TRBV5-4
clone size: NA
D gene: NA
J gene: TRBJ1-6
CDR3 protein: CASSLDGGAPSYNSPLHF
CDR3 DNA: TGTGCCAGCAGCTTGGATGGGGGGGCTCCCTCCTATAATTCACCCCTCCACTTT

V gene: TRBV7-2
clone size: NA
D gene: TRBD2
J gene: TRBJ2-3
CDR3 protein: CASSLVVVAGGVDTQYF
CDR3 DNA: TGTGCCAGCAGCTTAGTTGTGGTGGCGGGAGGTGTAGATACGCAGTATTTT

V gene: TRBV18
clone size: NA
D gene: TRBD2
J gene: TRBJ2-1
CDR3 protein: CASSPTSGSYNEQFF
CDR3 DNA: TGTGCCAGCTCGCCGACTAGCGGGAGCTACAATGAGCAGTTCTTC

V gene: TRBV14
clone size: NA
D gene: TRBD2
J gene: TRBJ2-3
CDR3 protein: CASSPGLAGATDTQYF
CDR3 DNA: TGTGCCAGCAGCCCCGGACTAGCGGGAGCTACAGATACGCAGTATTTT

V gene: TRBV10-1
clone size: NA
D gene: TRBD1
J gene: TRBJ1-5
CDR3 protein: CARKTGGNQPQHF
CDR3 DNA: TGCGCCAGGAAGACAGGGGGCAATCAGCCCCAGCATTTT

V gene: TRBV6-6
clone size: NA
D gene: TRBD2
J gene: TRBJ2-7
CDR3 protein: CASRALAGGAYEQYF
CDR3 DNA: TGTGCCAGCAGGGCTTTAGCGGGAGGGGCCTACGAGCAGTACTTC

V gene: TRBV3-1/TRBV3-2
clone size: NA
D gene: NA
J gene: TRBJ2-3
CDR3 protein: CASSQETNSRGKQYF
CDR3 DNA: TGTGCCAGCAGCCAAGAGACTAACTCTCGGGGGAAGCAGTATTTT

V gene: TRBV11-2
clone size: NA
D gene: NA
J gene: TRBJ2-3
CDR3 protein: CASSLEGDTVWFNTDTQYF
CDR3 DNA: TGTGCCAGCAGCTTAGAGGGGGACACCGTGTGGTTCAACACAGATACGCAGTATTTT

V gene: TRBV12-3/TRBV12-4
clone size: NA
D gene: NA
J gene: TRBJ2-3
CDR3 protein: CASKQQEDTQYF
CDR3 DNA: TGTGCCAGCAAGCAACAGGAAGATACGCAGTATTTT

V gene: TRBV27
clone size: once
D gene: TRBD2
J gene: TRBJ2-7
CDR3 protein: CASRSGAGGPREQYF
CDR3 DNA: TGTGCCAGCAGGAGCGGAGCGGGAGGGCCTAGGGAGCAGTACTTC

V gene: TRBV5-1
clone size: NA
D gene: TRBD1
J gene: TRBJ2-2
CDR3 protein: CASSATGQGAGGELFF
CDR3 DNA: TGCGCCAGCAGCGCCACGGGACAGGGGGCCGGCGGGGAGCTGTTTTTT

V gene: TRBV29-1
clone size: NA
D gene: NA
J gene: TRBJ1-1
CDR3 protein: CSVDRGRSTEAFF
CDR3 DNA: TGCAGCGTTGACAGGGGAAGGAGCACTGAAGCTTTCTTT

V gene: TRBV30
clone size: NA
D gene: NA
J gene: TRBJ1-2
CDR3 protein: CAWTPGGHYGYTF
CDR3 DNA: TGTGCCTGGACCCCTGGCGGGCACTATGGCTACACCTTC

V gene: TRBV28
clone size: NA
D gene: TRBD1
J gene: TRBJ1-4
CDR3 protein: CASTTPGTGAEKLFF
CDR3 DNA: TGTGCCAGCACCACCCCGGGGACAGGGGCCGAAAAACTGTTTTTT

V gene: TRBV10-3
clone size: once
D gene: TRBD2
J gene: TRBJ2-5
CDR3 protein: CAIKGSGAQETQYF
CDR3 DNA: TGTGCCATCAAGGGTAGCGGGGCCCAAGAGACCCAGTACTTC

V gene: TRBV29-1
clone size: NA
D gene: TRBD2
J gene: TRBJ2-5
CDR3 protein: CSGLAGGPGETQYF
CDR3 DNA: TGCAGCGGGCTAGCGGGAGGGCCTGGGGAGACCCAGTACTTC

V gene: TRBV28
clone size: NA
D gene: NA
J gene: TRBJ1-6
CDR3 protein: CASSLMVFTLDSPLHF
CDR3 DNA: TGTGCCAGCAGTTTAATGGTTTTTACATTGGATTCACCCCTCCACTTT